These 11 T cell receptor beta chains came from one sample sequenced in a study of T cell responses to AZD1222 COVID-19 vaccine (dated by TCRdb to about 2021). Taken with the paper, the label for time point translates to: baseline before first vaccination. Library method: the immunoSEQ multiplex PCR assay. The table was pulled from immuneACCESS by TCRdb, which kept in-frame rearrangements only. Such tables lose some clones; where checked, under half of the loss comes from unresolved V genes, and the rest has no known cause. For this sample there are tens of thousands of clones; approximately 90% appear just once. Of the sample, around 5.2% falls within the top ten clones. Sequenced material: peripheral blood, taken on day 0 of AZD1222 vaccination. The source of these receptors is an adult in good health.

The chain has TRBV25-1 and TRBJ2-6; D is undetermined. The CDR3 contains 13 residues. V gave up 2 bases and J gave up 2 bases, with 1 base separating them. Germline V gene data show CDR1 as MGHDK and CDR2 as SYGVNS. The CDR3 DNA reads TGTGCCAGCAGTGAACCTGGGGCCAACGTCCTGACTTTC. The encoded protein is CASSEPGANVLTF.

The V call is TRBV7-8, the J call TRBJ2-5; no reliable D call. With 2 bases removed from V and 4 bases from J, the gap between germline ends came to 8 bases. CDR1 and CDR2 (germline): SGHVS, FQNEAQ. CDR3 length equals 13 residues. The CDR3 bases are TGTGCCAGCAGCTTAAATTACAGAGAGACCCAGTACTTC. This encodes CASSLNYRETQYF.

V and J are TRBV11-2 and TRBJ2-5; 9 nucleotides align to TRBD1. The CDR3 spans 14 residues. Germline CDR1 SGHAT, CDR2 FQNNGV. Losses at the gene ends were 0 bases for V and 10 bases for J; bases not matched to a gene: 6. DNA for the CDR3: TGTGCCAGCAGCTTAGACGGGACAGGGCTCGGCCAGTACTTC. Translation: CASSLDGTGLGQYF.

CDR3 sequence (DNA): TGTGCCAGCAGCTTTTCCCGGGGGGCTGGTGAAGCTTTCTTT. Translated, it gives CASSFSRGAGEAFF. This chain links TRBV7-9 with TRBJ1-1, with D possibly being TRBD1 (6 bases). CDR3 length: 14 residues. CDR1 and CDR2 (germline): SEHNR, FQNEAQ (reference sequence). Trimming shortened V by 3 bases and J by 7 bases, and 15 bases separated the two germline ends.

This chain links TRBV2 with TRBJ2-7; 13 bases agree with TRBD2. V shed 9 bases and J 0 bases; nucleotides not matched to a gene: 2. The CDR3 is 14 residues long. Germline CDR1 is SNHLY and CDR2 is FYNNEI. The CDR3 DNA sequence: TGTGCCAGTGGACTAGCGGGGGCCTCCTACGAGCAGTACTTC. The encoded protein is CASGLAGASYEQYF.

CDR3 sequence: CASIPPRGNTIYF. The CDR3 region has the DNA TGTGCCAGCATCCCTCCCAGGGGAAACACCATATATTTT. This sequence joins TRBV7-8 and TRBJ1-3; the D is unclear. The V end was cut by 7 bases, the J end by 4 bases, with 11 bases between. Germline V gene data show CDR1 as SGHVS and CDR2 as FQNEAQ. The CDR3 totals 13 residues.

This chain links TRBV16 with TRBJ1-1; D unresolved. The CDR3 has 15 residues. V shed 0 bases and J shed 8 bases, with 16 bases lying between them. Germline assignment: CDR1 KGHSY and CDR2 FQNENV. Here the CDR3 DNA reads TGTGCCAGCAGCCAATCTATAGGTATCTCCCTGGAAGCTTTCTTT. This encodes CASSQSIGISLEAFF.

This clone is a singleton in its sample. The chain uses TRBV30 and TRBJ1-4; the D gene is possibly TRBD1 (5 bases). Germline CDR1 is GTSNPN and CDR2 is SVGIG (reference sequence). The CDR3 has 15 amino acids. Between the trimmed V and J ends, which lost 0 bases and 0 bases, there was a span of 8 bases. CDR3: CAWSVWGATNEKLFF. The CDR3 DNA is TGTGCCTGGAGTGTATGGGGGGCAACTAATGAAAAACTGTTTTTT.

This clone was seen only once. The chain recombines TRBV3-1 (or the pseudogene TRBV3-2) with TRBJ2-3; no firm D call. The CDR3 is 14 residues long. V was pared by 1 base and J by 2 bases, with 7 bases between. CDR1 is LGHDT, CDR2 YNNKEL, per germline (reference sequence). The CDR3 DNA sequence: TGTGCCAGCAGCCAAGGAACCTTCACAGATACGCAGTATTTT. Protein sequence: CASSQGTFTDTQYF.

V and J are TRBV6-5 and TRBJ1-6; TRBD1 matches 7 bases. V lost 5 bases to trimming and J lost 7 bases; unmatched junction nucleotides: 8. Germline V gene sequence: CDR1 MNHEY, CDR2 SVGAGI. This CDR3 spans 15 amino acids. The CDR3 sequence: CASSLGGPSNSPLHF. CDR3 bases: TGTGCCAGCAGTCTAGGGGGCCCGTCAAATTCACCCCTCCACTTT.

The rearrangement links TRBV10-2 to TRBJ2-1, with 11 nucleotides matching TRBD2. The CDR3 totals 14 residues. Per germline, CDR1 WSHSY and CDR2 SAAADI. V gave up 7 bases and J gave up 5 bases; unmatched junction bases: 4. The CDR3 DNA follows: TGCGCCAGCAAACTAGCGGGGGCCGACAATGAGCAGTTCTTC. Its protein product is CASKLAGADNEQFF.